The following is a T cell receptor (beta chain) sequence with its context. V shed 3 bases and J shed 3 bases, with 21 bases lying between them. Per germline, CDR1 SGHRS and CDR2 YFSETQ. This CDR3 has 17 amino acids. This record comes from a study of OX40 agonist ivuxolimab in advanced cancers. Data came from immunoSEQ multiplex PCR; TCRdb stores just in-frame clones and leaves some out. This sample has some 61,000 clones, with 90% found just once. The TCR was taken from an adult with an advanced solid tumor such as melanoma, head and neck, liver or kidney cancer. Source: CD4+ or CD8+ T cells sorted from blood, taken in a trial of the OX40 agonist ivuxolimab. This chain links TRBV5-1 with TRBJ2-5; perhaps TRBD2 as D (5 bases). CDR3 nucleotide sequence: TGCGCCAGCAGCTCACCTATGGGTCTGGGAGTGAAAGAGACCCAGTACTTC. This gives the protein CASSSPMGLGVKETQYF.